Following are 9 T cell receptor beta chains from one sample sequenced in a study of Ad26.COV2.S vaccination and SARS-CoV-2 variants. Treatment meaning: 15 to 20 received Ad26.COV2.S at low or high dose, single or two shots; 5 received placebo; per-sample allocation not given. The investigators took samples on day 63 after the first vaccine or placebo injection. Data came from immunoSEQ multiplex PCR; TCRdb stores just in-frame clones and leaves some out. Counted here are a few hundred thousand clones, roughly 90% occurring once; the ten biggest clones make up 3.6%. Source: peripheral blood, taken in a trial of Ad26.COV2.S vaccine versus placebo. The receptors were sampled from a person between 18 and 65 years old who received the Ad26.COV2.S COVID-19 vaccine or a placebo.

V and J are TRBV18 and TRBJ1-1; D gene unclear. V lost 6 bases and J lost 2, with 13 bases in between. The CDR3 sequence is 14 residues long. Germline loops: CDR1 KGHSH, CDR2 LQKENI. In DNA form, the CDR3 reads TGTGCCAGCTCCCCGGTACAGCCTAACACTGAAGCTTTCTTT. Its protein is CASSPVQPNTEAFF.

The V and J genes are TRBV10-3 and TRBJ1-2, with a tentative D call TRBD1 (6 bases). Germline CDR1 and CDR2: ENHRY and SYGVKD. CDR3 size: 14 residues. Trimming pared 4 bases from V and 6 bases from J, leaving 15 bases between. CDR3 loop: CAISGYSGDNGYTF. The CDR3 DNA is TGTGCCATCAGTGGATACTCAGGGGACAATGGCTACACCTTC.

The CDR3 loop reads CASSLALGDGSSNEQFF. The CDR3 DNA reads TGTGCCAGCAGCTTAGCGCTCGGGGATGGCAGTTCCAATGAGCAGTTCTTC. V gene TRBV7-8 combines with J gene TRBJ2-1; D is perhaps TRBD2 (5 bases). Germline-derived CDR1 and CDR2 are SGHVS and FQNEAQ. This CDR3 region has 17 residues. V dropped 0 bases and J dropped 6 bases, with 18 bases sitting between them.

The chain uses TRBV15 and TRBJ1-3, with D possibly TRBD1 on 5 matching bases. CDR1 and CDR2 from the germline V gene are LNHNV and YYDKDF (reference sequence). V lost 0 bases and J 4 bases, leaving 16 bases between the germline ends. The CDR3 has 17 amino acids. The CDR3 region has the DNA TGTGCCACCAGCAGAGAGGGGCCGGCCAGTGGGGGAAACACCATATATTTT. Translation gives CATSREGPASGGNTIYF.

The chain couples TRBV27 to TRBJ1-4; no reliable D call. The CDR3 is 13 residues long. Germline values: CDR1 MNHEY, CDR2 SMNVEV (reference sequence). V lost 5 bases to trimming and J lost 12 bases, with 16 bases between them. The CDR3 loop reads CASSSGPPRELFF. CDR3 in DNA: TGTGCCAGCAGTAGCGGGCCCCCCAGAGAACTGTTTTTT.

CDR3 protein: CASSFRPRDNSPLHF. In DNA form, the CDR3 reads TGTGCCAGCAGCTTCCGTCCCCGGGATAATTCACCCCTCCACTTT. The chain employs TRBV7-2 and TRBJ1-6; no definite D call. Trimming took 3 bases from V and 5 from J, leaving 11 bases between them. Germline V gene lookup returns CDR1 SGHTA and CDR2 FQGNSA. The CDR3 contains 15 residues.

The chain links TRBV7-9 to TRBJ2-5; D uncertain. The CDR3 consists of 15 residues. V was trimmed by 2 bases and J by 5 bases, leaving 15 bases between them. Germline V CDR1 and CDR2: SEHNR, FQNEAQ (reference sequence). Written as DNA, the CDR3 is TGTGCCAGCAGCTTACAAAGGGAAGGTTTTGAGACCCAGTACTTC. Translating gives CASSLQREGFETQYF. The full variable domain, in which reference TRBV7-9 and TRBJ2-5 provide the parts outside the CDR3, is DTGVSQNPRHKITKRGQNVTFRCDPISEHNRLYWYRQTLGQGPEFLTYFQNEAQLEKSRLLSDRFSAERPKGSFSTLEIQRTEQGDSAMYLCASSLQREGFETQYFGPGTRLLVL.

The CDR3: CASRIGLAHEQFF. The CDR3 DNA sequence: TGTGCCAGCAGGATAGGACTAGCCCATGAGCAGTTCTTC. The gene calls are TRBV3-1 (or the pseudogene TRBV3-2) and TRBJ2-1; TRBD2 matches 8 bases. V gave up 6 bases and J gave up 8 bases; unmatched junction bases: 6. The germline CDR1 and CDR2 sequences are LGHDT and YNNKEL (reference sequence). The CDR3 length is 13 residues.

On this clone itself: Other nucleotide sequences from this sample produce the same CDR3. The chain carries TRBV6-5 and TRBJ2-7; D ambiguous. CDR3 length: 14 residues. Per the germline V gene, CDR1 is MNHEY and CDR2 is SVGAGI. Deletions cut 0 bases from V and 2 bases from J, with 8 bases between. CDR3 sequence reads: CASSYSDGTYEQYF. As DNA, the CDR3 is TGTGCCAGCAGTTACTCTGACGGTACCTACGAGCAGTACTTC.